This TCR beta chain is drawn from a study of blood T cell repertoires in COVID-19. V shed 0 bases, J shed 5 bases, and the junction held 0 bases outside the gene matches. Germline V gene sequence: CDR1 SGHRS, CDR2 YFSETQ. This CDR3 has 14 residues. In the authors' workflow: Reference gene primer amplification yielded estimated nucleated cell counts. Sequencing used immunoSEQ multiplex PCR; TCRdb keeps in-frame clones, though not all of them. V and J calls and clone size are given by that table; D and trimming were obtained from the DNA. The sample contains 110,000 to 150,000 clones, around 91% of which appear only once.

The V call is TRBV5-1, the J call TRBJ2-7, with 12 bases identical to TRBD2. The sequenced sample consisted of peripheral blood. This sequence originates from a woman aged 55-69 years with active COVID-19. The CDR3 protein is CASSLGTSGDEQYF. CDR3 bases: TGCGCCAGCAGCTTGGGGACTAGCGGGGACGAGCAGTACTTC. The whole variable domain, filled in from reference TRBV5-1 and TRBJ2-7, reads KAGVTQTPRYLIKTRGQQVTLSCSPISGHRSVSWYQQTPGQGLQFLFEYFSETQRNKGNFPGRFSGRQFSNSRSEMNVSTLELGDSALYLCASSLGTSGDEQYFGPGTRLTVT.